Sequencing of this T cell receptor beta chain was carried out in a study of neoadjuvant anti-PD-1 for oral cavity cancer. Libraries were prepared by immunoSEQ multiplex PCR; TCRdb keeps only in-frame clonotypes and omits some of them. The sample carries 10,000 to 15,000 clones, around 56% recorded once. Trimming stripped 4 bases from V and 6 bases from J, with 13 bases between. The CDR3 is made up of 13 amino acids. Germline V gene sequence: CDR1 SNHLY, CDR2 FYNNEI. The chain recombines TRBV2 with TRBJ2-7; D not certain. Specimen: tumor tissue, collected before nivolumab (anti-PD-1) treatment. The receptor's source is a person between 40 and 85 years old with oral cavity squamous cell carcinoma. CDR3 amino acids: CASSVSGNGEQYF. The CDR3 nucleotides are TGTGCCAGCAGTGTCTCAGGTAACGGCGAGCAGTACTTC.